The 27 T cell receptor beta chains below come from one sample, sequenced in a study of CD8 T cells in Susac syndrome (dated by TCRdb to 2018 to 2020). Receptor libraries were prepared by the immunoSEQ multiplex PCR assay. RNA was extracted with the RNeasy kit and about 0.5 to 1 ug was reverse transcribed using random hexamers. TCRdb trimmed public reads at Q25 via fastp, called clones via MiXCR and kept in-frame beta chains. Rows with a matching CDR3 protein are joined into one entry that keeps the most common DNA and genes. For this sample there are about 100,000 distinct CDR3 sequences; around 95% appear just once. Of the sample, 0.3% is held by the ten largest clones. Sequenced sample: CD8+ T cells from PBMCs. These receptors were taken from a human donor with Susac syndrome.

V and J are TRBV29-1 and TRBJ1-1, with 9 bases that match TRBD1. The length of the CDR3 is 12 residues. Germline V gene sequence: CDR1 SQVTM, CDR2 ANQGSEA. J lost 7 bases, V lost 5 bases, and 5 bases had no gene match. In DNA form, the CDR3 reads TGCAGCGTTTCCACAGGGGGCGGTGAAGCTTTCTTT. Translating it yields CSVSTGGGEAFF.

The chain employs TRBV20-1 and TRBJ2-5; TRBD2 agrees at 7 bases. This CDR3 spans 14 amino acids. The germline gives CDR1 DFQATT, CDR2 SNEGSKA (reference sequence). Trimming cost V 4 bases and J 5 bases; bases outside gene matches: 10. CDR3 sequence reads: CSANPWDGRETQYF. In DNA, the CDR3 is TGCAGTGCTAATCCCTGGGACGGGAGGGAGACCCAGTACTTC.

The CDR3 protein is CASSPGGVIYEQYF. The CDR3 DNA is TGTGCCAGCAGCCCCGGGGGAGTAATCTACGAGCAGTACTTC. V and J are TRBV14 and TRBJ2-7; D is possibly TRBD2 (6 bases). CDR3 length: 14 amino acids. Trimming took 4 bases from V and 3 from J, leaving 13 bases between them. The germline gives CDR1 SGHDN, CDR2 FVKESK.

The chain carries TRBV5-1 and TRBJ1-1, with D uncertain. Germline V CDR1 and CDR2: SGHRS, YFSETQ. Between the trimmed V and J ends, which lost 1 base and 1 base, there was a span of 5 bases. The CDR3 covers 13 residues. The CDR3 spells CASSLYENTEAFF. The CDR3 bases are TGCGCCAGCAGCTTGTATGAGAACACTGAAGCTTTCTTT.

The chain employs TRBV10-2 and TRBJ2-7, with 7 bases fitting TRBD1. V shed 3 bases and J 3 bases; nucleotides not matched to a gene: 8. This CDR3 contains 15 residues. Germline loops: CDR1 WSHSY, CDR2 SAAADI. The CDR3 nucleotides read TGCGCCAGCAGTGAAAGACAGGGAGTGGACTACGAGCAGTACTTC. Residues: CASSERQGVDYEQYF.

The chain links TRBV5-1 to TRBJ2-5; weak D call: TRBD2 (5 bases). The germline V and J ends were trimmed by 1 base and 5 bases, with 9 bases remaining between them. Per germline, CDR1 SGHRS and CDR2 YFSETQ. The CDR3 extends over 13 amino acids. CDR3 sequence reads: CASSLSGWETQYF. The CDR3 coding sequence is TGCGCCAGCAGCTTGAGCGGCTGGGAGACCCAGTACTTC.

The chain carries TRBV12-3 or TRBV12-4 and TRBJ2-1, with D perhaps matching TRBD2 (6 bases). CDR3 size: 16 residues. V lost 5 bases to trimming and J lost 2 bases, with 16 bases between them. The DNA for the CDR3 is TGTGCCAGCAGTCCCCGACTCAGGGAGGCCTACAATGAGCAGTTCTTC. Amino acids: CASSPRLREAYNEQFF.

This clonotype was observed a single time. The chain uses TRBV5-1 and TRBJ2-3, with 13 positions matching TRBD2. The V gene end was trimmed by 2 bases and the J gene end by 0 bases; junction bases not matched to a gene: 9. CDR3 length: 19 residues. Germline V gene data show CDR1 as SGHRS and CDR2 as YFSETQ. CDR3 in amino acids: CASSLFRTSGSPSTDTQYF. The CDR3 DNA reads as TGCGCCAGCAGCTTATTCAGGACTAGCGGGAGCCCTAGCACAGATACGCAGTATTTT.

V gene TRBV5-4 combines with J gene TRBJ2-5; D might be TRBD1 (6 bases). The CDR3 has 15 residues. Germline loops: CDR1 SGHNT, CDR2 YYREEE (reference sequence). Deletions cut 4 bases from V and 5 bases from J, with 18 bases between. The CDR3 nucleotides read TGTGCCAGCAGCAGTACAGGGCCACAAGGGGAGACCCAGTACTTC. Translation gives CASSSTGPQGETQYF.

A remark on this clonotype: The junction differs from germline at one of its ends, possibly a read error. The chain links TRBV28 to TRBJ1-1, with D uncertain. Per germline, CDR1 MDHEN and CDR2 SYDVKM. CDR3 length equals 11 residues. The CDR3 coding sequence is TGTGCCAGCAGATTATCATCCGAAGCTTTCTTT. Amino acids: CASRLSSEAFF.

The gene calls are TRBV29-1 and TRBJ1-2, with 7 bases aligning to TRBD1. There are 12 residues in the CDR3. Germline-derived CDR1 and CDR2 are SQVTM and ANQGSEA. With V trimmed by 6 bases and J by 4 bases, 5 bases remained unmatched. The CDR3 bases are TGCAGCGTAGAGACAGGGACCTATGGCTACACCTTC. Amino acid sequence: CSVETGTYGYTF.

This clonotype was recorded once. This chain uses TRBV4-1 with TRBJ1-1; D unclear. V gave up 4 bases and J gave up 0 bases, with 9 bases separating them. CDR1 is MGHRA, CDR2 YSYEKL, per germline. This CDR3 spans 14 amino acids. CDR3 residues: CASSRQNMNTEAFF. Written as DNA, the CDR3 is TGCGCCAGCAGCCGCCAGAATATGAACACTGAAGCTTTCTTT.

Here the CDR3 reads CSPSWGANEQFF. CDR3 DNA sequence: TGCAGCCCCTCTTGGGGAGCAAATGAGCAGTTCTTC. The gene calls are TRBV29-1 and TRBJ2-1; a possible D gene is TRBD2 (5 bases). The V end was cut by 8 bases, the J end by 7 bases, with 15 bases between. CDR1 SQVTM and CDR2 ANQGSEA come from the germline V gene. The CDR3 contains 12 residues.

The chain uses TRBV24-1 and TRBJ1-5; D gene ambiguous. The CDR3 is 12 residues long. Trimming took off 0 bases at V and 7 bases at J, with 3 bases between the two ends. CDR1 is KGHDR, CDR2 SFDVKD, per germline. The CDR3 is CATSDLEQPQHF. The CDR3 DNA reads TGTGCCACCAGTGATTTGGAGCAGCCCCAGCATTTT.

The DNA for the CDR3 is TGCAGTGCTCCAGGGGACAAAACCTACGAGCAGTACTTC. Residues: CSAPGDKTYEQYF. The chain has TRBV20-1 and TRBJ2-7, with TRBD1 as a possible D gene (6 bases). Trimming pared 5 bases from V and 2 bases from J, leaving 13 bases between. Germline values: CDR1 DFQATT, CDR2 SNEGSKA (reference sequence). The CDR3 sequence is 13 residues long.

This clonotype was observed once. The chain has TRBV24-1 and TRBJ2-3; perhaps D is TRBD1 or TRBD2 (6 bases each). V lost 9 bases and J lost 1, with 10 bases in between. The CDR3 is made up of 13 amino acids. Germline CDR1 KGHDR, CDR2 SFDVKD. The chain's CDR3 is CATGRTGTDTQYF. DNA for the CDR3: TGTGCCACCGGGAGGACAGGCACAGATACGCAGTATTTT.

The chain couples TRBV28 to TRBJ2-7; D might be TRBD1 (6 bases). The CDR3 has 13 residues. V dropped 4 bases and J dropped 2 bases, with 9 bases sitting between them. CDR1 and CDR2 from the germline V gene are MDHEN and SYDVKM. The CDR3 DNA reads TGTGCCAGCAGTTACAGGGCTACCTACGAGCAGTACTTC. It specifies CASSYRATYEQYF. The complete variable domain, with remaining parts taken from reference TRBV28 and TRBJ2-7, reads DVKVTQSSRYLVKRTGEKVFLECVQDMDHENMFWYRQDPGLGLRLIYFSYDVKMKEKGDIPEGYSVSREKKERFSLILESASTNQTSMYLCASSYRATYEQYFGPGTRLTVT.

This clonotype is a singleton in its sample. The chain couples TRBV7-9 to TRBJ2-1, with D possibly matching TRBD1 (6 bases). V lost 7 bases, J lost 6 bases, and 10 bases lay in between. Germline CDR1 and CDR2: SEHNR and FQNEAQ (reference sequence). The CDR3 has 12 residues. CDR3 DNA sequence: TGTGCCAGCACCCAGGGGACCAATGAGCAGTTCTTC. This gives the protein CASTQGTNEQFF.

The chain links TRBV19 to TRBJ2-1, with a weak D call TRBD2 (5 bases). V lost 5 bases, J lost 9 bases, and 11 bases lay in between. In germline, CDR1 is LNHDA, CDR2 SQIVND (reference sequence). CDR3 length: 12 residues. The CDR3 sequence: CASSFRTAEQFF. The CDR3 DNA follows: TGTGCCAGTAGTTTCCGGACTGCTGAGCAGTTCTTC.

The chain employs TRBV13 and TRBJ2-5; 9 nucleotides match TRBD2. The CDR3 is 14 amino acids. V gave up 4 bases and J gave up 5 bases; unmatched junction bases: 5. Germline V gene sequence: CDR1 PRHDT, CDR2 FYEKMQ (reference sequence). CDR3 in amino acids: CASSWTSAGETQYF. The CDR3 DNA follows: TGTGCCAGCAGCTGGACTAGCGCGGGGGAGACCCAGTACTTC. Supplemented by reference TRBV13 and TRBJ2-5, the full variable domain reads AAGVIQSPRHLIKEKRETATLKCYPIPRHDTVYWYQQGPGQDPQFLISFYEKMQSDKGSIPDRFSAQQFSDYHSELNMSSLELGDSALYFCASSWTSAGETQYFGPGTRLLVL.

The V call is TRBV7-3, the J call TRBJ2-7; D might be TRBD2 (5 bases). V gave up 5 bases and J gave up 2 bases, with 16 bases separating them. CDR3 size: 15 residues. Germline lookup yields CDR1 SGHTA and CDR2 FQGTGA. The CDR3 is CASSPAGGSPYEQYF. CDR3 sequence (DNA): TGTGCCAGCAGCCCCGCCGGTGGGAGCCCCTACGAGCAGTACTTC.

In nucleotides, the CDR3 is TGTGCCAGCAGCTCGACTAGCGGGGGGTTGAATGAGCAGTTCTTC. It is translated as CASSSTSGGLNEQFF. The chain recombines TRBV5-6 with TRBJ2-1, with TRBD2 matching 13 bases. This CDR3 comprises 15 residues. J gave up 7 bases and V 3 bases, and 4 bases lay outside the gene matches. Germline CDR1 and CDR2: SGHDT and YYEEEE.

This chain joins TRBV2 and TRBJ2-7; 9 bases are a match to TRBD1. V dropped 0 bases and J dropped 7; count of bases not matched to a gene: 13. CDR3 length equals 17 residues. Germline CDR1 and CDR2: SNHLY and FYNNEI. The CDR3 sequence is CASSEARQGQGWWEQYF. For the CDR3, the DNA is TGTGCCAGCAGTGAAGCCCGCCAGGGACAGGGATGGTGGGAGCAGTACTTC.

J is TRBJ2-7 and V is TRBV20-1; no clear D. The CDR3 loop spans 13 amino acids. Germline lookup yields CDR1 DFQATT and CDR2 SNEGSKA (reference sequence). Trimming took off 5 bases at V and 0 bases at J, with 11 bases between the two ends. The CDR3 DNA reads as TGCAGTGCTTTGGTGGGATCCTCCTACGAGCAGTACTTC. Its protein is CSALVGSSYEQYF.

The chain has TRBV18 and TRBJ2-6; D not certain. This CDR3 is 11 amino acids long. Germline V gene lookup returns CDR1 KGHSH and CDR2 LQKENI. V was shortened by 4 bases and J by 10 bases, with 5 bases between the two germline ends. CDR3 bases: TGTGCCAGCTCACGGCAAAACGTCCTGACTTTC. It codes for CASSRQNVLTF.

The CDR3 DNA reads TGTGCCAGCAGCCCAGAATCAGACAGGGCGAAGACCCAGTACTTC. It translates to CASSPESDRAKTQYF. V gene TRBV5-4 combines with J gene TRBJ2-5; 7 nucleotides align to TRBD1. Germline CDR1 is SGHNT and CDR2 is YYREEE (reference sequence). With 4 bases clipped from V and 6 bases from J, the junction kept 12 bases outside the gene matches. CDR3 length: 15 residues.

The chain links TRBV9 to TRBJ1-1; no clear D gene. Germline V lookup: CDR1 SGDLS, CDR2 YYNGEE. Trimming removed 4 bases from V and 3 bases from J, with 13 bases in between. The CDR3 is 14 amino acids. The CDR3 sequence is CASSPGSGDTEAFF. In nucleotides, the CDR3 is TGTGCCAGCAGCCCAGGATCTGGGGACACTGAAGCTTTCTTT.